This T cell receptor (beta chain) was identified during a study of blood T cell repertoires in COVID-19. Study-wide background: From the United States, Italy and Spain came samples of acute and convalescent COVID-19. The cDNA or gDNA used as material had been derived from T cells, B-cell-depleted T cells, or PBMCs.

Original methodology: Nucleated cell number was recorded as an estimate derived from reference gene primer amplification. Here immunoSEQ multiplex PCR was the method, and the copy in TCRdb shows in-frame clones only, minus some. V and J calls and clone size follow that table, whereas D and trimming were derived from the DNA. The sample contains 72,000 or so clones, around 82% of which appear only once. This clonotype originated in an elderly man with active COVID-19. Sequenced material: peripheral blood.

This CDR3 is CASSDLLDTYEQYF. The CDR3 region has the DNA TGTGCCAGCAGTGACCTCCTGGACACCTACGAGCAGTACTTC. The V gene is TRBV25-1, the J gene TRBJ2-7, with D tentatively TRBD1 (5 bases). CDR1 MGHDK and CDR2 SYGVNS come from the germline V gene. Trimming removed 3 bases at V and 2 bases at J, with 11 bases between. CDR3 length: 14 residues.